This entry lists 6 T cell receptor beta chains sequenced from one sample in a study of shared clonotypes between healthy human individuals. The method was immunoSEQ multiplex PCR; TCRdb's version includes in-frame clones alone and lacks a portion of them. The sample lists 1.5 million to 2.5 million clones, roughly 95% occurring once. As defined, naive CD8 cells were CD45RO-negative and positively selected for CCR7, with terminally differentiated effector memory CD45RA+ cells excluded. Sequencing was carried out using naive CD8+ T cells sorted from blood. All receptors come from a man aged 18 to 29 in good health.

This CDR3 reads CASSLWAGAETYYGYTF. The DNA for the CDR3 is TGTGCCAGCAGTTTATGGGCAGGGGCCGAAACTTACTATGGCTACACCTTC. V gene TRBV27 combines with J gene TRBJ1-2, with TRBD1 as a possible D gene (6 bases). Between the trimmed V and J ends, which lost 1 base and 3 bases, there was a span of 18 bases. The germline CDR1 and CDR2 sequences are MNHEY and SMNVEV (reference sequence). The CDR3 is 17 amino acids.

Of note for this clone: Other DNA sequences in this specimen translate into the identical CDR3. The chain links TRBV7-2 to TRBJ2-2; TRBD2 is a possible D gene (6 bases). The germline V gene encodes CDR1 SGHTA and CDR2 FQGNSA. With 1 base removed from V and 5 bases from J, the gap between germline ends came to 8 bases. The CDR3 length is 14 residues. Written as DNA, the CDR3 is TGTGCCAGCAGCTTAGTGGAGGGGACCGGGGAGCTGTTTTTT. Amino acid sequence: CASSLVEGTGELFF.

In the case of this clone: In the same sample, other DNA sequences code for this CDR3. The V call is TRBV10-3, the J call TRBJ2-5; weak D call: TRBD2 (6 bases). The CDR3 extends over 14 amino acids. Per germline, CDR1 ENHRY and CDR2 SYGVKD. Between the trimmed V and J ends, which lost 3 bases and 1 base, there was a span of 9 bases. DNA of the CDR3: TGTGCCATCAGTGAAGAGGGACTCCAAGAGACCCAGTACTTC. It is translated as CAISEEGLQETQYF.

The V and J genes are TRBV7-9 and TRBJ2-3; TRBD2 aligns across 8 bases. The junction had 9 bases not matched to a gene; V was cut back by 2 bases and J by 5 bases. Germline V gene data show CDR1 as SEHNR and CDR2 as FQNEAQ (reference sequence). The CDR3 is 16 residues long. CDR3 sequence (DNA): TGTGCCAGCAGCTTACCTCGGGGGGGACTCGAAGATACGCAGTATTTT. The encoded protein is CASSLPRGGLEDTQYF.

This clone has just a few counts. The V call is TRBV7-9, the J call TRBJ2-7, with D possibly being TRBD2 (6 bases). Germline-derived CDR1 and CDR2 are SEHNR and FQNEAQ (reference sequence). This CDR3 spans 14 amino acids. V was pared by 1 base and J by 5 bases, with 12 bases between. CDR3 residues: CASSLVQGGDEQYF. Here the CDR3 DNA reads TGTGCCAGCAGCTTAGTGCAGGGAGGAGACGAGCAGTACTTC.

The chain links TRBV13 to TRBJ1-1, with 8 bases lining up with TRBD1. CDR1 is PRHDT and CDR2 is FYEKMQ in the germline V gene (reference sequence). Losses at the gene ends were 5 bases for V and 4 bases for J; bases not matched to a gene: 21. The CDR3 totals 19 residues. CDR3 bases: TGTGCCAGCAGCGTAGACGCACCGACAGGGGTCCGCGACTTCACTGAAGCTTTCTTT. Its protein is CASSVDAPTGVRDFTEAFF.